The 5 T cell receptor beta chains below were found in one sample sequenced in a study of cytomegalovirus exposure and HLA in healthy donors. Amplification used 60 Vbeta primers and 13 Jbeta primers. Libraries were prepared by immunoSEQ multiplex PCR; TCRdb keeps only in-frame clonotypes and omits some of them. Of 90,000 to 120,000 clones listed, approximately 80% are singletons. The sequenced sample consisted of PBMCs. The receptors stem from a woman between 18 and 29 years old in good health and CMV-seropositive.

The chain is built from TRBV30 and TRBJ2-5; 7 bases map to TRBD2. TRBJ2-7 explains the end of the DNA better; the J call may be wrong. This CDR3 comprises 13 residues. In germline, CDR1 is GTSNPN, CDR2 SVGIG (reference sequence). The CDR3 sequence: CAWSVGGSYEQYF. CDR3 coding DNA: TGTGCCTGGAGTGTCGGGGGGTCCTACGAGCAGTACTTC.

The J gene is TRBJ2-2, the V gene TRBV19; D ambiguous. The germline V gene has CDR1 LNHDA and CDR2 SQIVND (reference sequence). Trimming took 3 bases from V and 7 from J, leaving 9 bases between them. This CDR3 region has 13 residues. For the CDR3, the DNA is TGTGCCAGTAGTATCCTCCGCGGCGGGGAGCTGTTTTTT. It translates to CASSILRGGELFF. The whole variable domain, filled in from reference TRBV19 and TRBJ2-2, reads DGGITQSPKYLFRKEGQNVTLSCEQNLNHDAMYWYRQDPGQGLRLIYYSQIVNDFQKGDIAEGYSVSREKKESFPLTVTSAQKNPTAFYLCASSILRGGELFFGEGSRLTVL.

The J gene is TRBJ1-1, the V gene TRBV5-1; TRBD1 matches at 9 bases. The junction had 10 bases not matched to a gene; V was cut back by 4 bases and J by 6 bases. The germline V gene has CDR1 SGHRS and CDR2 YFSETQ. The CDR3 consists of 15 residues. CDR3 loop: CASSASGTGSPEAFF. CDR3 sequence (DNA): TGCGCCAGCAGCGCATCCGGGACAGGGAGCCCTGAAGCTTTCTTT.

The chain recombines TRBV5-1 with TRBJ1-5, with TRBD1 identical over 7 bases. V lost 3 bases, J lost 0 bases, and 9 bases stayed unmatched. The CDR3 totals 17 residues. CDR1 is SGHRS and CDR2 is YFSETQ in the germline V gene. This CDR3 is CASSSGLTGDSNQPQHF. The DNA of the CDR3 is TGCGCCAGCAGCTCAGGCTTAACAGGGGATAGCAATCAGCCCCAGCATTTT.

The V call is TRBV11-2, the J call TRBJ1-4; D unclear. The germline CDR1 and CDR2 sequences are SGHAT and FQNNGV. Trimming left V 0 bases short and J 8 bases short, with 7 bases between. The CDR3 length is 13 residues. CDR3 DNA sequence: TGTGCCAGCAGCTTAGATCTGGGCGAAAAACTGTTTTTT. This encodes CASSLDLGEKLFF.